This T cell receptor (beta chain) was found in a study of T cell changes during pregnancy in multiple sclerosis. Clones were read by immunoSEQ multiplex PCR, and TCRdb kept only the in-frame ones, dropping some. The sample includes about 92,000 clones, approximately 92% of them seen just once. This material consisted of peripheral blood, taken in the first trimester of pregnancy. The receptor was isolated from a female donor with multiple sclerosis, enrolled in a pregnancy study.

CDR3 nucleotide sequence: TGTGCCAGCAGCTCGGGACAGGGTGAGGCAGATACGCAGTATTTT. Protein: CASSSGQGEADTQYF. The chain uses TRBV5-6 and TRBJ2-3; the match to TRBD1 covers 9 bases. Germline V CDR1 and CDR2: SGHDT, YYEEEE. V was pared by 3 bases and J by 4 bases, with 6 bases of the junction left unmatched. The CDR3 spans 15 residues. Full variable domain (remainder filled in from reference TRBV5-6 and TRBJ2-3): DAGVTQSPTHLIKTRGQQVTLRCSPKSGHDTVSWYQQALGQGPQFIFQYYEEEERQRGNFPDRFSGHQFPNYSSELNVNALLLGDSALYLCASSSGQGEADTQYFGPGTRLTVL.